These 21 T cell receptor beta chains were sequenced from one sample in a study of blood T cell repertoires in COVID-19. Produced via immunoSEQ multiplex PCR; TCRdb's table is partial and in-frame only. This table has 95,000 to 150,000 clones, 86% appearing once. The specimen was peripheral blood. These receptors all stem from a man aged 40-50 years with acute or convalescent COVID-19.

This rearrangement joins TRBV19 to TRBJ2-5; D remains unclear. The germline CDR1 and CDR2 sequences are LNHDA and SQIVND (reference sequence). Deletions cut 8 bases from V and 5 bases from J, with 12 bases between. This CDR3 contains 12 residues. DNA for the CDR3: TGTGCCAGTGGGCGTCGGTCGGAGACCCAGTACTTC. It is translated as CASGRRSETQYF.

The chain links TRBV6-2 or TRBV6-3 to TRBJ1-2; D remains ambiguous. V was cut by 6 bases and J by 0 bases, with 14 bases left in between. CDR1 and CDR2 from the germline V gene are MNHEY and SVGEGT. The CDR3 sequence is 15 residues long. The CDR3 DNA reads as TGTGCCAGCAGCAGTCCGACCGGGACTAACTATGGCTACACCTTC. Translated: CASSSPTGTNYGYTF.

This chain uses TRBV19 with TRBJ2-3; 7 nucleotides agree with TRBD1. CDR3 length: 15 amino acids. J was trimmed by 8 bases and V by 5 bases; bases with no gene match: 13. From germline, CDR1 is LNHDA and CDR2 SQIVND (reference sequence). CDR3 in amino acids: CASSGVQGPEGTQYF. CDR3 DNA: TGTGCCAGTAGTGGGGTACAGGGGCCCGAGGGTACGCAGTATTTT.

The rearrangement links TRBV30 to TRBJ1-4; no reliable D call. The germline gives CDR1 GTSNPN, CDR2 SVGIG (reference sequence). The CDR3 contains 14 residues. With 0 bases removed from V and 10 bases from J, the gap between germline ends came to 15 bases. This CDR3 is CAWSVRLETGKLFF. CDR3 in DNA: TGTGCCTGGAGTGTACGGCTGGAAACGGGAAAACTGTTTTTT.

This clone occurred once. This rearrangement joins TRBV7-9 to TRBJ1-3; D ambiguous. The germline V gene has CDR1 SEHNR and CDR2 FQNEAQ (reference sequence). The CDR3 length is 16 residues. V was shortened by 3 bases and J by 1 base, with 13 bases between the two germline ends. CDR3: CASSFDAFGSGNTIYF. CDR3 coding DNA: TGTGCCAGCAGCTTTGATGCGTTCGGGTCTGGAAACACCATATATTTT.

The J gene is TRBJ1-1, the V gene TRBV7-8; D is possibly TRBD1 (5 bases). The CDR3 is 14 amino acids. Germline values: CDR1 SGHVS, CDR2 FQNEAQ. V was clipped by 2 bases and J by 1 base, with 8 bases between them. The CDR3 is CASSLFQGNTEAFF. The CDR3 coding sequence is TGTGCCAGCAGCTTATTCCAGGGGAACACTGAAGCTTTCTTT.

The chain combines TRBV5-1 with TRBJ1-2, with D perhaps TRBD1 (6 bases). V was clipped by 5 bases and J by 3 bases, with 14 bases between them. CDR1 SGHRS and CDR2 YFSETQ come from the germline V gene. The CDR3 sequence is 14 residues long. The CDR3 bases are TGCGCCAGCAGTTCAGGGGAACTTCACTATGGCTACACCTTC. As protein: CASSSGELHYGYTF.

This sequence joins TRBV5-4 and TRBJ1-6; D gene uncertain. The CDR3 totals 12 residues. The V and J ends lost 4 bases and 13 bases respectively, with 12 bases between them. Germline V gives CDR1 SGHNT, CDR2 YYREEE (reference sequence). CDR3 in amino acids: CASSLPRTPLHF. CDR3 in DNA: TGTGCCAGCAGCCTCCCCCGGACTCCCCTCCACTTT.

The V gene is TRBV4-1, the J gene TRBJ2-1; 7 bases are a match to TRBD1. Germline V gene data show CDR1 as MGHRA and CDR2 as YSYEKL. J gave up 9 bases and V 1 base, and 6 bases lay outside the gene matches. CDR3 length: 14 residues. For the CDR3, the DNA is TGCGCCAGCAGCCAAGGTAACAGGGGCTCTGAGCAGTTCTTC. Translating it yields CASSQGNRGSEQFF.

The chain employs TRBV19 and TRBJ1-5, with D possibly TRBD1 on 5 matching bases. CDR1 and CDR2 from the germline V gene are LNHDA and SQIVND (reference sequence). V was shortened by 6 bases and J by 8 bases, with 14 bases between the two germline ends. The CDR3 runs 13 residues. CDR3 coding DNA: TGTGCCAGTAGCCCTGGGACTGTGGAGCCCCAGCATTTT. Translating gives CASSPGTVEPQHF.

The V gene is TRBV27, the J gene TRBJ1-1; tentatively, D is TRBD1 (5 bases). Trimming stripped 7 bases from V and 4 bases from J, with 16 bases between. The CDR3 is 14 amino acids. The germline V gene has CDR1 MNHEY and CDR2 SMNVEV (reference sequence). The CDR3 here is CASNPRGWGTEAFF. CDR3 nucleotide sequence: TGTGCCAGCAACCCACGGGGGTGGGGCACTGAAGCTTTCTTT.

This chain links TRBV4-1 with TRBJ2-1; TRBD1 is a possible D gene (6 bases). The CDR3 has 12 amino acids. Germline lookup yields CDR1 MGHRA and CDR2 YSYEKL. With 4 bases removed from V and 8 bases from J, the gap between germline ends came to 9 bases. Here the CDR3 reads CASSRGGDEQFF. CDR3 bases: TGCGCCAGCAGCCGAGGGGGAGATGAGCAGTTCTTC.

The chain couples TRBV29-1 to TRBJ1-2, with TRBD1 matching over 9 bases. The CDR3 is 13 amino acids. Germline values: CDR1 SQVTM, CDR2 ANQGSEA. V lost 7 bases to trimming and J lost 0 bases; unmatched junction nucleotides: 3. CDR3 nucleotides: TGCAGCGCCCGGACAGGGGCTAACTATGGCTACACCTTC. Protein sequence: CSARTGANYGYTF.

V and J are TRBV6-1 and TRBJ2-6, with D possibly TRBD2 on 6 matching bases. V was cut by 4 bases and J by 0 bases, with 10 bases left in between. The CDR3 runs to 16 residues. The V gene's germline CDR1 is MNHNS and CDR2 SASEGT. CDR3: CASSGGRSSGANVLTF. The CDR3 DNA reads TGTGCCAGCAGTGGTGGGAGGAGCTCTGGGGCCAACGTCCTGACTTTC.

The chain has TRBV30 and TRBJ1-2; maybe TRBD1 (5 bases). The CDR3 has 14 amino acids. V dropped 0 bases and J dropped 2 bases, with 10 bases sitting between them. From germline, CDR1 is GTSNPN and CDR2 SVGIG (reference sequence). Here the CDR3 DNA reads TGTGCCTGGAGTGTGTGGCAGGGAAACTATGGCTACACCTTC. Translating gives CAWSVWQGNYGYTF.

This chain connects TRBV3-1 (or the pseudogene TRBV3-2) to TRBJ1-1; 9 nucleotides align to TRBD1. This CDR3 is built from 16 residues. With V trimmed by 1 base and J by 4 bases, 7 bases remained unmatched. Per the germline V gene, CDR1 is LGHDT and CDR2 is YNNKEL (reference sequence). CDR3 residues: CASSQATGQGGTEAFF. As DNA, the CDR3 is TGTGCCAGCAGCCAAGCGACGGGACAGGGAGGCACTGAAGCTTTCTTT.

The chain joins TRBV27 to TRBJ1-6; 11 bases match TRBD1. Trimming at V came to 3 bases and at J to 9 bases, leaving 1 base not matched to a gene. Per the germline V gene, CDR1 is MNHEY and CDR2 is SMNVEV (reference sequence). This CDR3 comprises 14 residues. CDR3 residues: CASSFGQGASPLHF. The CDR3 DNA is TGTGCCAGCAGTTTCGGACAGGGGGCTTCACCCCTCCACTTT.

This CDR3 reads CASSPDRLAGQPEQFF. CDR3 nucleotides: TGTGCCAGCTCACCAGACCGGCTAGCGGGGCAACCCGAGCAGTTCTTC. The chain recombines TRBV18 with TRBJ2-1, with TRBD2 identical over 9 bases. The length of the CDR3 is 16 residues. Germline CDR1 and CDR2: KGHSH and LQKENI. Unmatched junction bases numbered 12, after V lost 2 bases and J lost 10 bases.

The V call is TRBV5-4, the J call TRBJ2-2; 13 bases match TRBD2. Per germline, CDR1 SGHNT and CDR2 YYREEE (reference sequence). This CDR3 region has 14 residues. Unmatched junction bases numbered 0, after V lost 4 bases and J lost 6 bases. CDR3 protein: CASSGLAGAGELFF. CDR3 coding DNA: TGTGCCAGCAGCGGACTAGCGGGAGCCGGGGAGCTGTTTTTT.

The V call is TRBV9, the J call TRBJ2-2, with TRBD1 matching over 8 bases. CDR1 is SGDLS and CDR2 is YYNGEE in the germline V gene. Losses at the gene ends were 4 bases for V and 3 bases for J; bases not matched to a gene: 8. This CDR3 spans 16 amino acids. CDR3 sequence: CASSPAQGADTGELFF. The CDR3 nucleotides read TGTGCCAGCAGCCCCGCTCAGGGGGCCGACACCGGGGAGCTGTTTTTT. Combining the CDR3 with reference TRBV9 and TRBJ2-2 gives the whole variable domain DSGVTQTPKHLITATGQRVTLRCSPRSGDLSVYWYQQSLDQGLQFLIQYYNGEERAKGNILERFSAQQFPDLHSELNLSSLELGDSALYFCASSPAQGADTGELFFGEGSRLTVL.

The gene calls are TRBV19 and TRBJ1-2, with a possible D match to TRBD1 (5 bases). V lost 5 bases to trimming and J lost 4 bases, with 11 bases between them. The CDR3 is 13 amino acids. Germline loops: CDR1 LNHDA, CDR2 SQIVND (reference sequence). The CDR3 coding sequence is TGTGCCAGTAGTGTTGACAGTCTCTATGGCTACACCTTC. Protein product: CASSVDSLYGYTF.